This TCR beta chain was obtained from a study of identical twins. Study results and caveats: Invariant MAIT and iNKT cells may have partly biased zero-insertion analyses.

In this sample, this clonotype turned up a few times. Its antigen is unidentified. Template switching, a step in the protocol, added a universal primer site, and cDNA carried unique molecular identifiers. From the 5' RACE reads, TCRdb called clonotypes with MiXCR, one entry per CDR3 protein. The sample holds about 520,000 distinct CDR3 sequences, around 20% seen once. Looked up from germline, CDR1 is DFQATT and CDR2 is SNEGSKA (reference sequence). The CDR3 has 12 amino acids. The V and J ends lost 3 bases and 8 bases respectively, with 11 bases between them. This same sample was also part of a study on T cells expressing NK-cell markers.

The sample was CD4+ T cells sorted from blood. The receptor was isolated from a woman in her late teens or twenties in good health. The genes are TRBV20-1 and TRBJ2-1; no firm D call. The DNA of the CDR3 is TGCAGTGCTAGTGCCGGATTCGATGAGCAGTTCTTC. Amino acid sequence: CSASAGFDEQFF.